This T cell receptor (beta chain) was identified in a study of T cells after yellow fever vaccination. From germline, CDR1 is MDHEN and CDR2 SYDVKM. The CDR3 loop spans 13 amino acids. Trimming left V 8 bases short and J 1 base short, with 11 bases between. The TCR cDNA carried a universal primer site and UMIs from 5'RACE template switching. TCRdb reprocessed the 5' RACE reads with MiXCR, giving one entry per CDR3 protein. There are 240,000 or so distinct CDR3 sequences in the sample; about 7% occur only once, and roughly 0.86% lies in the top ten. The specimen was CD4+ T cells sorted from PBMCs, collected 15 days after the yellow fever booster vaccination. The chain has TRBV28 and TRBJ1-1; tentative D call: TRBD1 (5 bases). This clonotype originated in a man aged 25-40 years who received the YFV17D yellow fever vaccine. The DNA of the CDR3 is TGTGCCAGCGGGGGACGGTGGAACACTGAAGCTTTCTTT. As protein: CASGGRWNTEAFF.